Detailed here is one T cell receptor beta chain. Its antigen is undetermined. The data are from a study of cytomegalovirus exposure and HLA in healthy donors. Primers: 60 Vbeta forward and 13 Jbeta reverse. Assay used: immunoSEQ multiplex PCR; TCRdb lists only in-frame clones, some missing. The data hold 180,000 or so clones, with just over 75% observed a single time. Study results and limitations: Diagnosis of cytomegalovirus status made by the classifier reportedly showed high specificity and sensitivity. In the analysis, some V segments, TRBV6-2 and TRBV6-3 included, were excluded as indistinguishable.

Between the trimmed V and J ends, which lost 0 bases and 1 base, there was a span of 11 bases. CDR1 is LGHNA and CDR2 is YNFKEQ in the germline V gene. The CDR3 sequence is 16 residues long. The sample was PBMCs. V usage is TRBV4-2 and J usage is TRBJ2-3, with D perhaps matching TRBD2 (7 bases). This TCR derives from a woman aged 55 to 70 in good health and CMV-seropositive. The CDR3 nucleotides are TGTGCCAGCAGCCAAGATAGAGGGGGGGGCACAGATACGCAGTATTTT. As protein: CASSQDRGGGTDTQYF.